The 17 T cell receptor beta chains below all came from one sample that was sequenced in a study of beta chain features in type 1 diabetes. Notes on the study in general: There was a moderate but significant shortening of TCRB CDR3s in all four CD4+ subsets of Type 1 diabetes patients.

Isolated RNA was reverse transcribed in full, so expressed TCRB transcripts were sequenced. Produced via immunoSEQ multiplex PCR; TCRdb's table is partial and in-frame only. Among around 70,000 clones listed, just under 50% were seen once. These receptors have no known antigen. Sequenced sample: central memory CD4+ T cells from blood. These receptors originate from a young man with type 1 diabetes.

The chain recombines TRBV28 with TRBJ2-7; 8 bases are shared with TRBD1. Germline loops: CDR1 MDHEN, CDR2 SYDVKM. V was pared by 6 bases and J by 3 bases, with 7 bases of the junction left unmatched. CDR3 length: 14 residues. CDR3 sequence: CASRQTGDVYEQYF. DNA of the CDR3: TGTGCCAGCAGACAGACAGGGGATGTCTACGAGCAGTACTTC.

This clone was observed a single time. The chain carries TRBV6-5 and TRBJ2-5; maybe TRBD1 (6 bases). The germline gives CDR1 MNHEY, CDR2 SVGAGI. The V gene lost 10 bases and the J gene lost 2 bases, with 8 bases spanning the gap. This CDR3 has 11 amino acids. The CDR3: CATGQQETQYF. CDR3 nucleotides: TGTGCCACCGGACAGCAAGAGACCCAGTACTTC.

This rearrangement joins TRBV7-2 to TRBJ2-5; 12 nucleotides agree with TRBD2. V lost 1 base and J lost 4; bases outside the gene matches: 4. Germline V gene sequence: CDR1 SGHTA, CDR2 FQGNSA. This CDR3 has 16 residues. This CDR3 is CASSLVTTSGGETQYF. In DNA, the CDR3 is TGTGCCAGCAGCTTAGTCACGACTAGCGGGGGAGAGACCCAGTACTTC.

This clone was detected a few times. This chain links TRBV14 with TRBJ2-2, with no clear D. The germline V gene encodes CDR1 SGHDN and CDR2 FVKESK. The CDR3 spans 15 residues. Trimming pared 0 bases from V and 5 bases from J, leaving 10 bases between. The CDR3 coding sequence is TGTGCCAGCAGCCAAGACTCTATCAAAACCGGGGAGCTGTTTTTT. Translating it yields CASSQDSIKTGELFF.

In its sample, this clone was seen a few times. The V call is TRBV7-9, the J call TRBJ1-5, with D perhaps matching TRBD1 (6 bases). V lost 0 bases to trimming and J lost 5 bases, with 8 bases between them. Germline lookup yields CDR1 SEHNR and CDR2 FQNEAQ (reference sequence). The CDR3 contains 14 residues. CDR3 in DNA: TGTGCCAGCAGCTTAGCAGGGGGAGATCAGCCCCAGCATTTT. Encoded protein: CASSLAGGDQPQHF. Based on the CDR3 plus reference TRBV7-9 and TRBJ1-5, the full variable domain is DTGVSQNPRHKITKRGQNVTFRCDPISEHNRLYWYRQTLGQGPEFLTYFQNEAQLEKSRLLSDRFSAERPKGSFSTLEIQRTEQGDSAMYLCASSLAGGDQPQHFGDGTRLSIL.

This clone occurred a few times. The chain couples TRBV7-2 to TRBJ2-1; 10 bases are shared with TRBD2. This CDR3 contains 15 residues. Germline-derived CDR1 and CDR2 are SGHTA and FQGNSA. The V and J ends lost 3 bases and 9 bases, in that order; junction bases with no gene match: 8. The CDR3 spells CASSFGGAGGGEQFF. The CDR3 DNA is TGTGCCAGCAGCTTTGGGGGAGCGGGAGGGGGTGAGCAGTTCTTC.

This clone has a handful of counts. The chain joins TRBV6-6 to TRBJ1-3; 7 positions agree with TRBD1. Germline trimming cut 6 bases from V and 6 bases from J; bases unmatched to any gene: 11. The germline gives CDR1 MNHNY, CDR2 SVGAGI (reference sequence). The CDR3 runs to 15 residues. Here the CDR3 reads CASRPGTARTNTIYF. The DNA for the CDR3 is TGTGCCAGCAGACCCGGGACAGCCAGAACAAACACCATATATTTT.

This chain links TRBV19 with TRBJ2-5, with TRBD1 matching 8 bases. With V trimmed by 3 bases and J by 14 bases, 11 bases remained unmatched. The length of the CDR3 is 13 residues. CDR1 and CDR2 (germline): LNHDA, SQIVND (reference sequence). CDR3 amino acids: CASSIHSRQGLYF. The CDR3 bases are TGTGCCAGTAGTATTCATTCGAGACAGGGGTTATACTTC.

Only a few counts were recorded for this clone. As DNA, the CDR3 is TGTGCCAGCAGCTTCCATACGACTAAATCCTATGGCTACACCTTC. It specifies CASSFHTTKSYGYTF. V is TRBV11-3 and J is TRBJ1-2; D ambiguous. V was pared by 3 bases and J by 4 bases, with 15 bases between. The germline V gene has CDR1 SGHNT and CDR2 YENEEA. The CDR3 totals 15 residues.

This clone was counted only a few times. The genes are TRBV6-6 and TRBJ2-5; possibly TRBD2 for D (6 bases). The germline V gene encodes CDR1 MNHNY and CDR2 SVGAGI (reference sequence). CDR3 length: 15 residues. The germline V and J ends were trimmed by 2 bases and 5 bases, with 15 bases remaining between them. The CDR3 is CASSYGRQSGETQYF. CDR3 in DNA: TGTGCCAGCAGTTACGGAAGACAAAGCGGGGAGACCCAGTACTTC.

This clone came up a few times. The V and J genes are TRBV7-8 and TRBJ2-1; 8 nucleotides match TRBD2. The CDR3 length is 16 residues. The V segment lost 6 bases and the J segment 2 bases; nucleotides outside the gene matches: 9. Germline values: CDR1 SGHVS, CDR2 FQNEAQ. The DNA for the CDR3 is TGTGCCAGCAGTTCTCAAGCGGGAGTGACCTACAATGAGCAGTTCTTC. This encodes CASSSQAGVTYNEQFF.

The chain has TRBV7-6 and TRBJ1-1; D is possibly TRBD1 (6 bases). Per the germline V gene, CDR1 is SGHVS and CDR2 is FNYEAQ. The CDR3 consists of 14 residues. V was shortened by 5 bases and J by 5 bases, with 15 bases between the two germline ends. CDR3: CASSPQDSGTEAFF. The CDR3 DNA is TGTGCCAGCAGCCCCCAGGACAGTGGGACTGAAGCTTTCTTT.

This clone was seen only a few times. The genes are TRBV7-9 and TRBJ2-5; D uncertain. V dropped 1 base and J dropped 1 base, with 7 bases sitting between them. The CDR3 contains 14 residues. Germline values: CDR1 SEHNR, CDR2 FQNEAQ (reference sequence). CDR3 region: CASSLDGSQETQYF. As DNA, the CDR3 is TGTGCCAGCAGCTTAGATGGCAGCCAAGAGACCCAGTACTTC.

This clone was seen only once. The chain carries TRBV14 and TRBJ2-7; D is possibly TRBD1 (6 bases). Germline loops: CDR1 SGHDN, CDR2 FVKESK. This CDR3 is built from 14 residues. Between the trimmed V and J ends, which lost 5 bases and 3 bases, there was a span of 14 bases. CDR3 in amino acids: CASSFGQGSYEQYF. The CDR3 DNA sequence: TGTGCCAGCAGCTTCGGGCAGGGGAGCTACGAGCAGTACTTC.

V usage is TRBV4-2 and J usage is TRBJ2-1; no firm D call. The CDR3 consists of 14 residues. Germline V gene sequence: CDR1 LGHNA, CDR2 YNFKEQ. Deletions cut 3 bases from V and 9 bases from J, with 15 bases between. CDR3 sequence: CASSHLSTNSEQFF. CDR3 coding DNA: TGTGCCAGCAGCCACCTAAGTACGAACAGTGAGCAGTTCTTC.

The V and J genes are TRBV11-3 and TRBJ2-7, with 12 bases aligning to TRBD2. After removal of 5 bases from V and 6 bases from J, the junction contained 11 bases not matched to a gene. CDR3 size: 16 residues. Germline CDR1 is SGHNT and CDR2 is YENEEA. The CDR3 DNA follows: TGTGCCAGCAGCATCGATTCGCTAGCGGGGGGGTTCGAGCAGTACTTC. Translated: CASSIDSLAGGFEQYF.

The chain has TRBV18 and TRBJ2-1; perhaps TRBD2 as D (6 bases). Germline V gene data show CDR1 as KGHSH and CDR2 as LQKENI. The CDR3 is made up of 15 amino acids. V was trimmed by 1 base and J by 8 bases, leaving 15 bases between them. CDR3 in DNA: TGTGCCAGCTCACCACAGTCGGGAGATCAGGATGAGCAGTTCTTC. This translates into CASSPQSGDQDEQFF.